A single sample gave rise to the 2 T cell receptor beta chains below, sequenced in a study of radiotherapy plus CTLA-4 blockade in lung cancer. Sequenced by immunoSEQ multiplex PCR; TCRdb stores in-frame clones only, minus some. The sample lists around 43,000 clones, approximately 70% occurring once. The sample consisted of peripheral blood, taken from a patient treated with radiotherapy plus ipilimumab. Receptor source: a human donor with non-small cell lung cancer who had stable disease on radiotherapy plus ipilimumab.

The CDR3 bases are TGTGCCAGCAGTCCATCGGCGGGGGGGCGCAGGAGTCAGCCCCAGCATTTT. Residues: CASSPSAGGRRSQPQHF. The rearrangement joins TRBV27 to TRBJ1-5, with D tentatively TRBD1 (6 bases). Germline values: CDR1 MNHEY, CDR2 SMNVEV (reference sequence). The length of the CDR3 is 17 residues. V gave up 5 bases and J gave up 6 bases, with 23 bases separating them.

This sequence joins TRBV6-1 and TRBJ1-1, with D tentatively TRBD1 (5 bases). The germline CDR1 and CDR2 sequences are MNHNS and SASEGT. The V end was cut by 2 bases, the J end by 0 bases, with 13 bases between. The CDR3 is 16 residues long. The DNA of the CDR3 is TGTGCCAGCAGTGAAAGGTCAGGGTGGGTGAACACTGAAGCTTTCTTT. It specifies CASSERSGWVNTEAFF.